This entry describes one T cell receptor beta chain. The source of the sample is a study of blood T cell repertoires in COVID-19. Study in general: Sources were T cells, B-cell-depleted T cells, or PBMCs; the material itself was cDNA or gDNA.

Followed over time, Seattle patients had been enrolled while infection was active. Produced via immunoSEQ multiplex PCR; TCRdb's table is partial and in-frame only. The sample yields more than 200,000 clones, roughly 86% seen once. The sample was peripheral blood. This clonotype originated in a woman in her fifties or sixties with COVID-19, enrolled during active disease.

The CDR3 here is CASSFGRFYGYTF. The CDR3 DNA is TGTGCCAGCAGTTTCGGGAGGTTCTATGGCTACACCTTC. The chain combines TRBV28 with TRBJ1-2; the D is unclear. The length of the CDR3 is 13 residues. Deletions cut 3 bases from V and 4 bases from J, with 9 bases between. CDR1 and CDR2 from the germline V gene are MDHEN and SYDVKM.